The T cell receptor beta chain described here comes from a study of T-cell reconstitution after alpha-beta-depleted transplantation in children (dated by TCRdb to about 2016). In terms of the full investigation: T-cell immune reconstitution after TCRalphabeta/CD19-depleted allogeneic hematopoietic cell transplantation in children was quantitatively tracked in the study by means of TCR repertoire profiling.

To note about this clonotype: No cognate antigen has been identified for it. It has no much larger one-base neighbor in the sample; base qualities were not kept.

Measured from the cysteine to the phenylalanine, the CDR3 is 15 residues long. The CDR3 DNA has 45 bases and is translated from base 1. Looking up the germline V gene (reference sequence) yields CDR1 MNHEY and CDR2 SMNVEV. V lost 5 bases and J lost 5 bases, and the count of bases not matched to a germline gene is 8. Preparation of the library involved PCR. The sequencer was an Illumina HiSeq 2500. TCR library preparation used molecular barcoding, with unique molecular identifiers applied to normalize quantification of the TCRbeta repertoire. Starting from the raw public reads, TCRdb applied fastp trimming at Q25, assembled clones with MiXCR and retained in-frame beta chains. Every entry covers one CDR3 protein and lists the most common genes and DNA from its rows. Recorded for this sample are about 350,000 distinct CDR3 sequences; about 14% of them occurred a single time. Of the sample, about 4.5% is held by the ten largest clones.

Sequences were derived from PBMCs, sampled from the stem cell graft. The receptor was isolated from a human donor who donated a stem cell graft to a child with Fanconi anemia. This sequence uses TRBV27 and TRBJ2-3, with TRBD2 matching 9 junction bases. The nucleotide sequence is TGTGCCAGCAGTCCTGGCGGGGGGGAGCTAGATACGCAGTATTTT. This gives the protein CASSPGGGELDTQYF.